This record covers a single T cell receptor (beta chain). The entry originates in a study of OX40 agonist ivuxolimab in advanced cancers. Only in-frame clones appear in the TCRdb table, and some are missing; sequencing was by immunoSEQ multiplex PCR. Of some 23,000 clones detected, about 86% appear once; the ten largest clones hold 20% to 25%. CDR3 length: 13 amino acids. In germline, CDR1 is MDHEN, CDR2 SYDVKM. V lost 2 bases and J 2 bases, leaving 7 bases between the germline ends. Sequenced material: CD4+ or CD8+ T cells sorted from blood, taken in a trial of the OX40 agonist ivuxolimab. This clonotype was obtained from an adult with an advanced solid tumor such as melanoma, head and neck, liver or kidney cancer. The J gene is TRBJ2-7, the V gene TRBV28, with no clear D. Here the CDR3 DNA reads TGTGCCAGCAGTTTAACTGTAACCTACGAGCAGTACTTC. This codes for CASSLTVTYEQYF.